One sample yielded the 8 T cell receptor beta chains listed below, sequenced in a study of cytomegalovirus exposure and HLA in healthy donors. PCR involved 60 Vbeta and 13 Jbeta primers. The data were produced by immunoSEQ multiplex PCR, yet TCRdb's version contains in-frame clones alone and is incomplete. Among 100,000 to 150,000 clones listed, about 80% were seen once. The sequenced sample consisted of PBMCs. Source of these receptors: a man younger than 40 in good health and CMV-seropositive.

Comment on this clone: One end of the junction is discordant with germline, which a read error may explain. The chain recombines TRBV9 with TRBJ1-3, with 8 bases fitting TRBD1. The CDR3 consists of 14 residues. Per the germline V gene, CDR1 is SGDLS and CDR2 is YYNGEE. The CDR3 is CASSAQGGAEEEHF. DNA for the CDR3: TGTGCCAGCAGCGCACAGGGGGGGGCCGAGGAAGAACATTTT.

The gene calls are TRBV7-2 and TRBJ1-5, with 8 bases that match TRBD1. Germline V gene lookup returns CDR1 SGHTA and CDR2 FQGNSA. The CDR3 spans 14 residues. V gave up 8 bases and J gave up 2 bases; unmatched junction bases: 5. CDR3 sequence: CASADRVGNQPQHF. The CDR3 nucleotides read TGTGCCAGCGCGGACAGGGTGGGCAATCAGCCCCAGCATTTT.

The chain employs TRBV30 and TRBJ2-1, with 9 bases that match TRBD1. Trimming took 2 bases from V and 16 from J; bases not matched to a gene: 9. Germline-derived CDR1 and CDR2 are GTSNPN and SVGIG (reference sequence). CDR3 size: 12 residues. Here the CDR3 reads CAWSRGTGHYFF. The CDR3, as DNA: TGTGCCTGGAGTCGGGGGACAGGGCATTATTTCTTC.

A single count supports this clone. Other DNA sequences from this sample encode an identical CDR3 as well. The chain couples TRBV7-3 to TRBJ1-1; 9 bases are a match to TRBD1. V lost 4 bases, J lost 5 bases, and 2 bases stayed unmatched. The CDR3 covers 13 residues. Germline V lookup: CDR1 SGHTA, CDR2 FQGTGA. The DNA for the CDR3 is TGTGCCAGCAGCTCCGACAGGGGGACTGAAGCTTTCTTT. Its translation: CASSSDRGTEAFF.

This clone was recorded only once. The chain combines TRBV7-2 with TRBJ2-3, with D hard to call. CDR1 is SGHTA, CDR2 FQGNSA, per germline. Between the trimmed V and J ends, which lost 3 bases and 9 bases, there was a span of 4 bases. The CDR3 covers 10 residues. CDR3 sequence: CASSFETQYF. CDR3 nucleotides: TGTGCCAGCAGCTTTGAGACGCAGTATTTT.

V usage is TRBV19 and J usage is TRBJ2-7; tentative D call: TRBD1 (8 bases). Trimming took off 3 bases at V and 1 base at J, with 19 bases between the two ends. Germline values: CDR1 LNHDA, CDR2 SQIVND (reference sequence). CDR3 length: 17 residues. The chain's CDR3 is CASSMPWSGDRSYEQYF. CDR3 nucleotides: TGTGCCAGTAGTATGCCCTGGAGCGGGGACAGGTCCTACGAGCAGTACTTC.

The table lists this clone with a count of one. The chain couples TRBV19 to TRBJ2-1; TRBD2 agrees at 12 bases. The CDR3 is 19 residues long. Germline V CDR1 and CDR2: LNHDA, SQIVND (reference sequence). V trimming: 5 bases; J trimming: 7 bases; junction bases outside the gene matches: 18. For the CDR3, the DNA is TGTGCCAGTAGTCCAAGGACTAGCGGGGCACCCGGTAGACCAAATGAGCAGTTCTTC. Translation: CASSPRTSGAPGRPNEQFF. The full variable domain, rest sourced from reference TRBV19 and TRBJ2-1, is DGGITQSPKYLFRKEGQNVTLSCEQNLNHDAMYWYRQDPGQGLRLIYYSQIVNDFQKGDIAEGYSVSREKKESFPLTVTSAQKNPTAFYLCASSPRTSGAPGRPNEQFFGPGTRLTVL.

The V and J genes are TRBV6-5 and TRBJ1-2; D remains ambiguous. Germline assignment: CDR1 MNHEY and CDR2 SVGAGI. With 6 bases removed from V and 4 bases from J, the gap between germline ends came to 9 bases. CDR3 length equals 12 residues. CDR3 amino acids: CASREGVYGYTF. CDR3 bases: TGTGCCAGCAGGGAGGGCGTCTATGGCTACACCTTC.